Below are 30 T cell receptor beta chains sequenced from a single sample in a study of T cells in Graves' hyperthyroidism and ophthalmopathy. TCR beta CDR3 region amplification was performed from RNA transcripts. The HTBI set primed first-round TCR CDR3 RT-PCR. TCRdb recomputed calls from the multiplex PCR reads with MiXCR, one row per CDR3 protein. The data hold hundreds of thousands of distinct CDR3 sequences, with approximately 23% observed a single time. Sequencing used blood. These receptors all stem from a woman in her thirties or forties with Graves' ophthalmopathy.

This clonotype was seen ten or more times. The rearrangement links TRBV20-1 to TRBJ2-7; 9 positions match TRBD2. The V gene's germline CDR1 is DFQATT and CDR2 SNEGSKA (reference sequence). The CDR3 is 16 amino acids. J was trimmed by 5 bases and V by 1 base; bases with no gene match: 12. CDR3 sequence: CSARVGLAGSVNEQYF. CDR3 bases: TGCAGTGCTAGAGTTGGCCTAGCGGGATCGGTGAACGAGCAGTACTTC.

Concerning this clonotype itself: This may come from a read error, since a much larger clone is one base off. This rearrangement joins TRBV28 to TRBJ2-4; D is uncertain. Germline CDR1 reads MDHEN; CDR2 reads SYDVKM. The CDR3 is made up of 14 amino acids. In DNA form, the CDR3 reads TGTGCCAGCAGTTCTCAGGTAGCCAAAACCATTCAGTACTTC. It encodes CASSSQVAKTIQYF.

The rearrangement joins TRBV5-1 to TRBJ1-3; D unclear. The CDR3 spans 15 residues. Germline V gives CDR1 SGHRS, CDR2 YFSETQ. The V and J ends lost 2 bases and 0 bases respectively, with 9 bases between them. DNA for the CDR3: TGCGCCAGCAGCTTTGGGGAAATCTCTGGAAACACCATATATTTT. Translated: CASSFGEISGNTIYF.

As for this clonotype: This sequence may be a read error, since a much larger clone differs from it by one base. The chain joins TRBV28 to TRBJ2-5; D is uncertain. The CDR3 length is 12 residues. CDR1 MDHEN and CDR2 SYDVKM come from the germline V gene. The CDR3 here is CASSHPLETLYF. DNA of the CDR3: TGTGCCAGCAGCCACCCCCTTGAGACCCTGTACTTC.

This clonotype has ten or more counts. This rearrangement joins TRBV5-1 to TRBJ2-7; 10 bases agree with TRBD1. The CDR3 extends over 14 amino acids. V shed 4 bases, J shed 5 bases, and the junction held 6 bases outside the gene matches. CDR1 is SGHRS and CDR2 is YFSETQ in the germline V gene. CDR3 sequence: CASSDGTGENEQYF. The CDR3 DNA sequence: TGCGCCAGCAGCGACGGGACAGGGGAGAACGAGCAGTACTTC.

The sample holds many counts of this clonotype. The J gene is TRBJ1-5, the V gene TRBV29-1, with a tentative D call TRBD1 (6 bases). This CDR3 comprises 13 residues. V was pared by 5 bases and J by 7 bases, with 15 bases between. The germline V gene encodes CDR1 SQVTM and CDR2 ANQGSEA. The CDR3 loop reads CSVQVTGSQPQHF. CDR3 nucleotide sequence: TGCAGCGTTCAAGTAACAGGGTCGCAGCCCCAGCATTTT. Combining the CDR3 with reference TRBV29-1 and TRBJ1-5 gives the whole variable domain SAVISQKPSRDICQRGTSLTIQCQVDSQVTMMFWYRQQPGQSLTLIATANQGSEATYESGFVIDKFPISRPNLTFSTLTVSNMSPEDSSIYLCSVQVTGSQPQHFGDGTRLSIL.

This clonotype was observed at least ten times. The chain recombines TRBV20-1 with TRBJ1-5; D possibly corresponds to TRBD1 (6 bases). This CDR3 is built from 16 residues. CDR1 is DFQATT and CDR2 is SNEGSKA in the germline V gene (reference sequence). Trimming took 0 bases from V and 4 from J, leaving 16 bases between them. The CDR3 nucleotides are TGCAGTGCTAGAGAACTCGGCAGGGGAGAAAATCAGCCCCAGCATTTT. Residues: CSARELGRGENQPQHF.

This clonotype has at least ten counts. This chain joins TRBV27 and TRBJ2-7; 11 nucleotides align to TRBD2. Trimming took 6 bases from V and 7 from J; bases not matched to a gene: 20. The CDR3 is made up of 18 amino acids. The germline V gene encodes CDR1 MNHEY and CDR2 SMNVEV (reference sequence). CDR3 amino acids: CASSQTSGSLLVTEEQYF. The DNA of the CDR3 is TGTGCCAGCAGCCAAACTAGCGGGAGTCTATTGGTTACGGAAGAGCAGTACTTC.

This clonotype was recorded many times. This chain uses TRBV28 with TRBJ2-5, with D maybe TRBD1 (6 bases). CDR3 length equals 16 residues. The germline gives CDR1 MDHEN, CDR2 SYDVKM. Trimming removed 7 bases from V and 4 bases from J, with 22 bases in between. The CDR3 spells CASNVQGNMFGETQYF. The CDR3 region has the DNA TGTGCCAGCAATGTACAGGGTAATATGTTTGGAGAGACCCAGTACTTC.

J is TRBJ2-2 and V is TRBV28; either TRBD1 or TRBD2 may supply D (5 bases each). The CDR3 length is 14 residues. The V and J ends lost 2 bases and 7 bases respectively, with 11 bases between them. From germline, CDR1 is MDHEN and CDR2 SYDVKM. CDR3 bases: TGTGCCAGCAGTTTAAGTGAGGGGTTCGGGGAGCTGTTTTTT. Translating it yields CASSLSEGFGELFF.

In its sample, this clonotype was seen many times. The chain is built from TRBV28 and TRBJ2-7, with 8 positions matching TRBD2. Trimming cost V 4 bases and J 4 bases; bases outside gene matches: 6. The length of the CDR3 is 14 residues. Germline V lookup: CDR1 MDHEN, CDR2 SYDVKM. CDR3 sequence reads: CASSSGLVRYEQYF. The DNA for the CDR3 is TGTGCCAGCAGTTCGGGACTAGTCCGGTACGAGCAGTACTTC.

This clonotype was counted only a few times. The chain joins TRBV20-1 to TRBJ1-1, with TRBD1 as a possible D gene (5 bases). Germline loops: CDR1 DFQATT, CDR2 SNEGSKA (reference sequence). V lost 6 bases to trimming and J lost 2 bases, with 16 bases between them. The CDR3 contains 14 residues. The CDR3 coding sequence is TGCAGTGCCAAAATACAGGCGATTAACACTGAAGCTTTCTTT. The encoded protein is CSAKIQAINTEAFF.

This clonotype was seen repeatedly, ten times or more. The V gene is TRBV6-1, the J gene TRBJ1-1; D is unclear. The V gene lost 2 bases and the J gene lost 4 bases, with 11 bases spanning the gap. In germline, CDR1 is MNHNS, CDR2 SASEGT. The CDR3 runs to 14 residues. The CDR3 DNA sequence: TGTGCCAGCAGTGAATACGAGTTTGGCACTGAAGCTTTCTTT. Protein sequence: CASSEYEFGTEAFF.

This CDR3 is CASSYPRQGGQGETQYF. The CDR3 DNA sequence: TGTGCCAGCAGTTACCCCAGGCAGGGAGGCCAAGGAGAGACCCAGTACTTC. The rearrangement joins TRBV6-2 or TRBV6-3 to TRBJ2-5; possibly TRBD2 for D (6 bases). Deletions cut 2 bases from V and 4 bases from J, with 20 bases between. The CDR3 has 17 residues. Germline CDR1 reads MNHEY; CDR2 reads SVGEGT.

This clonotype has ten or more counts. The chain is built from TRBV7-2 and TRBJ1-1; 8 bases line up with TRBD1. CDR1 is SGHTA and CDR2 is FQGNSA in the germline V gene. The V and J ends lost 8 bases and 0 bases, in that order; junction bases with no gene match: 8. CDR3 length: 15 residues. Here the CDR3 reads CASGRQGTMNTEAFF. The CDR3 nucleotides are TGTGCCAGCGGACGACAGGGGACCATGAACACTGAAGCTTTCTTT.

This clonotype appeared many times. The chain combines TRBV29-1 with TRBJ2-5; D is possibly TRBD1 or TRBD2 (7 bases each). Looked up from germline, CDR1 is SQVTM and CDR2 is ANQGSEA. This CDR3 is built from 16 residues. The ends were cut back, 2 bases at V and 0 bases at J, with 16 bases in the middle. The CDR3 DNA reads TGCAGCGTTGAAAGACAGGGAGGGTCGTACCAAGAGACCCAGTACTTC. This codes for CSVERQGGSYQETQYF.

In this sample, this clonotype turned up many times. The DNA of the CDR3 is TGTGCCAGCAGCCAAACAGGGGAGGAGACCCAGTACTTC. It codes for CASSQTGEETQYF. The J gene is TRBJ2-5, the V gene TRBV3-1, with 7 bases that match TRBD1. CDR1 is LGHDT, CDR2 YNNKEL, per germline (reference sequence). The CDR3 runs to 13 residues. The V gene end was trimmed by 2 bases and the J gene end by 5 bases; junction bases not matched to a gene: 2.

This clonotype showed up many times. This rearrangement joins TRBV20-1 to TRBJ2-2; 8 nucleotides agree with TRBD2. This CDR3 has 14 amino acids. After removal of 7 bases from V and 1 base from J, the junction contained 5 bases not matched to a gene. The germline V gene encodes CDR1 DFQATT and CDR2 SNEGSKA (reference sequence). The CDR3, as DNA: TGCAGTGTGTCTAGCGGGTTGAACACCGGGGAGCTGTTTTTT. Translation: CSVSSGLNTGELFF.

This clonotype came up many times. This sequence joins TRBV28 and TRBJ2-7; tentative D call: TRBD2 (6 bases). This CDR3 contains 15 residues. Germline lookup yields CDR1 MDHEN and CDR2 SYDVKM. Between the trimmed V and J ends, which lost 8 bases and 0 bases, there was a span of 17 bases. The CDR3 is CASLPLANSSYEQYF. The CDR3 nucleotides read TGTGCCAGCCTACCTCTAGCGAACAGCTCCTACGAGCAGTACTTC.

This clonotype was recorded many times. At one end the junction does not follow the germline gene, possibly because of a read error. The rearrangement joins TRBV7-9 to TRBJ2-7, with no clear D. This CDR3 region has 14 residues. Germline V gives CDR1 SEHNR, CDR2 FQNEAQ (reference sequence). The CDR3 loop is CASSLVGAPYGQYF. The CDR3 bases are TGTGCCAGCAGCTTAGTCGGTGCCCCCTACGGGCAGTACTTC. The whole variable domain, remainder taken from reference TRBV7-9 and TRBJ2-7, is DTGVSQNPRHKITKRGQNVTFRCDPISEHNRLYWYRQTLGQGPEFLTYFQNEAQLEKSRLLSDRFSAERPKGSFSTLEIQRTEQGDSAMYLCASSLVGAPYGQYFGPGTRLTVT.

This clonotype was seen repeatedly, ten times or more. The CDR3 is CASSPGTVEAFF. CDR3 coding DNA: TGTGCCAGCAGTCCCGGGACAGTTGAAGCTTTCTTT. The chain links TRBV28 to TRBJ1-1; 7 nucleotides match TRBD1. Unmatched junction bases numbered 4, after V lost 5 bases and J lost 7 bases. The CDR3 sequence is 12 residues long. Germline CDR1 and CDR2: MDHEN and SYDVKM.

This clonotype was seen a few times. CDR3 in DNA: TGTGCCACCAGTGATGAAGTTAGCGGGAGCGAGCAGTACTTC. Amino acids: CATSDEVSGSEQYF. The chain couples TRBV24-1 to TRBJ2-7; the match to TRBD2 covers 9 bases. This CDR3 is 14 amino acids long. V shed 3 bases and J 6 bases; nucleotides not matched to a gene: 5. CDR1 is KGHDR, CDR2 SFDVKD, per germline.

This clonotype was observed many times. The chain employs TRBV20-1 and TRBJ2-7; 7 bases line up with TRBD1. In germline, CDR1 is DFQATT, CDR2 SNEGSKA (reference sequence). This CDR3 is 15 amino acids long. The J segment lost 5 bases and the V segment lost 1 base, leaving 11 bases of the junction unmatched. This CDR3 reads CSARAPRRGFDEQYF. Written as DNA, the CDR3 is TGCAGTGCTAGAGCCCCCCGCAGGGGGTTCGACGAGCAGTACTTC.

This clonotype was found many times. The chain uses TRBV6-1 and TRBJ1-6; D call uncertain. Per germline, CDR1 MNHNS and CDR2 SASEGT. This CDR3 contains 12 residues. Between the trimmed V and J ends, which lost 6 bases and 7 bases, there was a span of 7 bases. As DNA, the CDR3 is TGTGCCAGCAGGGACTGGAATTCACCCCTCCACTTT. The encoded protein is CASRDWNSPLHF.

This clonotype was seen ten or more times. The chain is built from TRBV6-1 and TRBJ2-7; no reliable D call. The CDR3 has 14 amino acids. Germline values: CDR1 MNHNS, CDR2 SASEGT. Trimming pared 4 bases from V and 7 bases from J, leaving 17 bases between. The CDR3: CASSGLGSLGEQYF. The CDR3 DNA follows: TGTGCCAGCAGTGGCCTGGGATCGCTGGGGGAGCAGTACTTC.

The CDR3 region has the DNA TGCAGCCACGGGAACCGAGAGACCCAGTACTTC. Translation: CSHGNRETQYF. This chain connects TRBV29-1 to TRBJ2-5; TRBD2 might be the D (5 bases). Germline V gene lookup returns CDR1 SQVTM and CDR2 ANQGSEA. With 8 bases removed from V and 4 bases from J, the gap between germline ends came to 11 bases. The CDR3 loop spans 11 amino acids.

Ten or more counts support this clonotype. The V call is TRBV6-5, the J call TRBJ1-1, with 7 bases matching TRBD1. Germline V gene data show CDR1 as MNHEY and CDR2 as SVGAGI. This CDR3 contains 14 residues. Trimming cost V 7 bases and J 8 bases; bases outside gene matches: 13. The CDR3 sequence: CASTLGQGVIEAFF. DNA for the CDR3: TGTGCCAGCACCCTGGGGCAGGGGGTCATAGAAGCTTTCTTT.

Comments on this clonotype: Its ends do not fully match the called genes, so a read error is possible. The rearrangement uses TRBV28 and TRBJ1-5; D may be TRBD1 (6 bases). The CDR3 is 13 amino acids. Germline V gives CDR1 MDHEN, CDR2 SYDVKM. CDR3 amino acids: CASTRGVNQSQHF. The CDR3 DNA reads TGTGCCAGCACCAGGGGTGTCAATCAGTCCCAGCATTTT.

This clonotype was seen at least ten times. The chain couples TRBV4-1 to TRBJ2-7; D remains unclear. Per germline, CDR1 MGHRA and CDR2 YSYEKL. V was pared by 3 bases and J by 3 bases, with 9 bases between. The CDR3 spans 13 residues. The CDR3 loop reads CASSQEIFYEQYF. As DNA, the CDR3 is TGCGCCAGCAGCCAGGAAATATTCTACGAGCAGTACTTC.

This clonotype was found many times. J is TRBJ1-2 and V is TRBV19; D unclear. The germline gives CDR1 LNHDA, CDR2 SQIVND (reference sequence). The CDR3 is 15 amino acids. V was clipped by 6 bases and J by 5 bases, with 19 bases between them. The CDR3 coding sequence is TGTGCCAGTAGCTACAACCAGGTTATACCTTATGGCTACACCTTC. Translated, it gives CASSYNQVIPYGYTF. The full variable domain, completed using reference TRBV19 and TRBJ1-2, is DGGITQSPKYLFRKEGQNVTLSCEQNLNHDAMYWYRQDPGQGLRLIYYSQIVNDFQKGDIAEGYSVSREKKESFPLTVTSAQKNPTAFYLCASSYNQVIPYGYTFGSGTRLTVV.